The 27 T cell receptor beta chains presented below share a single source sample, sequenced in a study of cytomegalovirus exposure and HLA in healthy donors. PCR used 60 Vbeta primers and 13 Jbeta primers. Profiling relied on immunoSEQ multiplex PCR, and the TCRdb table lists in-frame clones only, not all of them. The table records some 130,000 clones, approximately 74% of them present only once. Sequenced: PBMCs. Receptors originate from a male donor in good health and CMV-seronegative.

The chain combines TRBV2 with TRBJ2-1; D unclear. The CDR3 is 13 amino acids. V was trimmed by 7 bases and J by 8 bases, leaving 15 bases between them. The germline CDR1 and CDR2 sequences are SNHLY and FYNNEI. As DNA, the CDR3 is TGTGCCAGCAAGCGACCGGGTAGAGATGAGCAGTTCTTC. This encodes CASKRPGRDEQFF.

The count of this clone is one. Written as DNA, the CDR3 is TGTGCCAGCAGCCAAGAGAGGGTCGGACCGAGCTCTGGAAACACCATATATTTT. Protein product: CASSQERVGPSSGNTIYF. This chain joins TRBV4-2 and TRBJ1-3, with D hard to call. Germline values: CDR1 LGHNA, CDR2 YNFKEQ. The V and J ends lost 0 bases and 0 bases respectively, with 15 bases between them. This CDR3 is built from 18 residues.

The CDR3 reads CASGQTNTEAFF. The CDR3 DNA reads TGTGCCAGCGGACAGACCAACACTGAAGCTTTCTTT. The chain joins TRBV11-2 to TRBJ1-1; D may be TRBD1 (6 bases). The CDR3 runs to 12 residues. CDR1 SGHAT and CDR2 FQNNGV come from the germline V gene. V was cut by 8 bases and J by 2 bases, with 9 bases left in between.

The genes are TRBV2 and TRBJ2-3; D remains unclear. V was cut by 2 bases and J by 0 bases, with 6 bases left in between. CDR1 and CDR2 from the germline V gene are SNHLY and FYNNEI. This CDR3 is 14 amino acids long. CDR3 in DNA: TGTGCCAGCAGTGAACAGGAAAGCACAGATACGCAGTATTTT. Its translation is CASSEQESTDTQYF.

This clone was recorded once. The gene calls are TRBV14 and TRBJ2-4; D is undetermined. Germline CDR1 reads SGHDN; CDR2 reads FVKESK. V lost 1 base and J 1 base, leaving 11 bases between the germline ends. This CDR3 is built from 16 residues. The CDR3 DNA is TGTGCCAGCAGCCAAGGAACACTGAGGGCCAAAAACATTCAGTACTTC. This sequence encodes CASSQGTLRAKNIQYF.

This clone was detected a few times. The rearrangement joins TRBV2 to TRBJ1-5; 7 bases align to TRBD1. V dropped 8 bases and J dropped 7; count of bases not matched to a gene: 5. Germline CDR1 SNHLY, CDR2 FYNNEI. The CDR3 totals 12 residues. This chain's CDR3 is CASATGSQPQHF. The CDR3 DNA sequence: TGTGCCAGCGCGACAGGGTCCCAGCCCCAGCATTTT.

V usage is TRBV11-2 and J usage is TRBJ2-1; D unresolved. Germline-derived CDR1 and CDR2 are SGHAT and FQNNGV. V lost 5 bases and J lost 12, with 14 bases in between. This CDR3 comprises 12 residues. CDR3 coding DNA: TGTGCCAGCAGCAAACAAAACGTATGGCAGTTCTTC. It is translated as CASSKQNVWQFF.

V gene TRBV7-2 combines with J gene TRBJ2-5, with 15 bases identical to TRBD2. The J call is uncertain, as TRBJ2-7 better fits the DNA end. Germline assignment: CDR1 SGHTA and CDR2 FQGNSA. CDR3 length: 16 amino acids. CDR3 nucleotides: TGTGCCAGCAGCTCAGGACTAGCGGGAGGGTATTACGAGCAGTACTTC. It encodes CASSSGLAGGYYEQYF.

The chain links TRBV27 to TRBJ1-2; 8 positions agree with TRBD1. Germline-derived CDR1 and CDR2 are MNHEY and SMNVEV (reference sequence). Losses at the gene ends were 6 bases for V and 4 bases for J; bases not matched to a gene: 7. This CDR3 has 14 residues. The CDR3 coding sequence is TGTGCCAGCAGGGGGACAGGTGAACCCTATGGCTACACCTTC. This codes for CASRGTGEPYGYTF.

This clone has only a few counts. The chain is built from TRBV27 and TRBJ2-2; 11 bases map to TRBD2. The CDR3 length is 17 residues. V was clipped by 4 bases and J by 1 base; unmatched bases: 5. Germline V gene data show CDR1 as MNHEY and CDR2 as SMNVEV (reference sequence). The CDR3 protein is CASSYTSGGQNTGELFF. CDR3 nucleotides: TGTGCCAGCAGTTACACTAGCGGGGGCCAGAACACCGGGGAGCTGTTTTTT.

This clone was counted between two and nine times. The chain recombines TRBV14 with TRBJ2-5; 8 bases line up with TRBD2. J gave up 0 bases and V 4 bases, and 7 bases lay outside the gene matches. The CDR3 extends over 16 amino acids. Germline CDR1 reads SGHDN; CDR2 reads FVKESK. The CDR3 region has the DNA TGTGCCAGCAGCCCTAGAACGGGGGGGAACCAAGAGACCCAGTACTTC. Translating it yields CASSPRTGGNQETQYF. Full variable domain (remainder filled in from reference TRBV14 and TRBJ2-5): EAGVTQFPSHSVIEKGQTVTLRCDPISGHDNLYWYRRVMGKEIKFLLHFVKESKQDESGMPNNRFLAERTGGTYSTLKVQPAELEDSGVYFCASSPRTGGNQETQYFGPGTRLLVL.

The genes are TRBV19 and TRBJ2-6; D is ambiguous. Per the germline V gene, CDR1 is LNHDA and CDR2 is SQIVND (reference sequence). V was trimmed by 1 base and J by 3 bases, leaving 13 bases between them. CDR3 length equals 17 residues. The CDR3 sequence is CASSIGQAALGANVLTF. CDR3 in DNA: TGTGCCAGTAGTATAGGGCAGGCCGCTCTTGGGGCCAACGTCCTGACTTTC.

The CDR3 loop reads CASSLQSGYEQYF. In DNA form, the CDR3 reads TGCGCCAGCAGCTTACAGAGCGGCTACGAGCAGTACTTC. V is TRBV5-1 and J is TRBJ2-7; TRBD2 is a possible D gene (5 bases). The germline V gene has CDR1 SGHRS and CDR2 YFSETQ. The V end lost 2 bases, the J end lost 3 bases, and 9 bases lay between the germline ends. The CDR3 is 13 residues long.

V and J are TRBV7-2 and TRBJ1-1, with TRBD1 identical over 10 bases. CDR3 size: 12 residues. The J segment lost 10 bases and the V segment lost 2 bases, leaving 1 base of the junction unmatched. Germline assignment: CDR1 SGHTA and CDR2 FQGNSA. Here the CDR3 reads CASSLRTGGAFF. The CDR3 coding sequence is TGTGCCAGCAGCTTACGGACAGGGGGAGCTTTCTTT.

V and J are TRBV2 and TRBJ2-7; TRBD1 matches at 7 bases. The CDR3 sequence is 20 residues long. Germline V gene lookup returns CDR1 SNHLY and CDR2 FYNNEI. V gave up 3 bases and J gave up 0 bases; unmatched junction bases: 20. The CDR3 region is CASSEAWPSRQGESSYEQYF. DNA for the CDR3: TGTGCCAGCAGTGAGGCTTGGCCTTCCCGACAGGGTGAAAGCTCCTACGAGCAGTACTTC. The entire variable domain, with the rest obtained from reference TRBV2 and TRBJ2-7, is as follows: EPEVTQTPSHQVTQMGQEVILRCVPISNHLYFYWYRQILGQKVEFLVSFYNNEISEKSEIFDDQFSVERPDGSNFTLKIRSTKLEDSAMYFCASSEAWPSRQGESSYEQYFGPGTRLTVT.

V is TRBV27 and J is TRBJ1-3; TRBD1 aligns across 7 bases. The CDR3 loop spans 18 amino acids. Trimming at V came to 2 bases and at J to 0 bases, leaving 10 bases not matched to a gene. Germline loops: CDR1 MNHEY, CDR2 SMNVEV (reference sequence). As DNA, the CDR3 is TGTGCCAGCAGTTTACCGTGGACAGGAACTATCTCTGGAAACACCATATATTTT. As protein: CASSLPWTGTISGNTIYF.

This clone was seen a single time. The V call is TRBV27, the J call TRBJ1-5, with unresolved D. The CDR3 length is 15 residues. With 5 bases removed from V and 3 bases from J, the gap between germline ends came to 14 bases. CDR1 and CDR2 (germline): MNHEY, SMNVEV (reference sequence). CDR3 coding DNA: TGTGCCAGCAGTCCTACTGGCGGTTCCAATCAGCCCCAGCATTTT. Amino acid sequence: CASSPTGGSNQPQHF.

The V and J genes are TRBV28 and TRBJ1-5; possibly TRBD1 for D (5 bases). The ends were cut back, 1 base at V and 3 bases at J, with 10 bases in the middle. This CDR3 region has 15 residues. Germline assignment: CDR1 MDHEN and CDR2 SYDVKM. The CDR3: CASSLYGATNQPQHF. The CDR3 nucleotides are TGTGCCAGCAGTTTATATGGGGCTACCAATCAGCCCCAGCATTTT.

This chain links TRBV14 with TRBJ1-1; D gene uncertain. V lost 2 bases to trimming and J lost 5 bases, with 12 bases between them. The CDR3 extends over 14 amino acids. CDR1 is SGHDN and CDR2 is FVKESK in the germline V gene. The CDR3 sequence is CASSQMTWSTEAFF. The CDR3 coding sequence is TGTGCCAGCAGCCAAATGACGTGGAGTACTGAAGCTTTCTTT.

The chain couples TRBV30 to TRBJ2-3; 11 bases line up with TRBD1. The V and J ends lost 2 bases and 4 bases, in that order; junction bases with no gene match: 8. This CDR3 region has 16 residues. Germline V CDR1 and CDR2: GTSNPN, SVGIG (reference sequence). As DNA, the CDR3 is TGTGCCTGGAGTTCGGCGGACAGGGGGCGTGCAGATACGCAGTATTTT. Translation: CAWSSADRGRADTQYF.

V usage is TRBV11-3 and J usage is TRBJ2-2, with a weak D call TRBD2 (6 bases). V gave up 5 bases and J gave up 4 bases, with 17 bases separating them. CDR3 length: 16 amino acids. Germline loops: CDR1 SGHNT, CDR2 YENEEA. For the CDR3, the DNA is TGTGCCAGCAGCCCGAGGCACCGAGCGGGCACCGGGGAGCTGTTTTTT. Protein: CASSPRHRAGTGELFF.

V gene TRBV6-5 combines with J gene TRBJ2-3; the match to TRBD2 covers 9 bases. The V and J ends lost 0 bases and 1 base, in that order; junction bases with no gene match: 2. This CDR3 region has 16 residues. Germline-derived CDR1 and CDR2 are MNHEY and SVGAGI. The CDR3 region has the DNA TGTGCCAGCAGTTACTCGTCTAGCGGGGGCACAGATACGCAGTATTTT. Translation gives CASSYSSSGGTDTQYF.

The J gene is TRBJ1-1, the V gene TRBV6-5, with TRBD1 identical over 7 bases. The CDR3 covers 14 residues. Germline V lookup: CDR1 MNHEY, CDR2 SVGAGI. Trimming at V came to 7 bases and at J to 6 bases, leaving 11 bases not matched to a gene. CDR3 DNA sequence: TGTGCCAGCACCGCACAGGGGCCGAGGGCTGAAGCTTTCTTT. Its translation: CASTAQGPRAEAFF.

J is TRBJ1-1 and V is TRBV4-3, with D perhaps TRBD1 (5 bases). Trimming shortened V by 8 bases and J by 5 bases, and 15 bases separated the two germline ends. The CDR3 length is 13 residues. Per the germline V gene, CDR1 is LGHNA and CDR2 is YSLEER. CDR3 sequence reads: CASRAGRGTEAFF. In DNA, the CDR3 is TGCGCCAGCCGCGCGGGGCGGGGGACTGAAGCTTTCTTT.

This chain connects TRBV28 to TRBJ1-1; maybe TRBD1 (5 bases). Deletions cut 6 bases from V and 1 base from J, with 6 bases between. Germline V gene sequence: CDR1 MDHEN, CDR2 SYDVKM. CDR3 length equals 12 residues. The CDR3 DNA reads as TGTGCCAGCAGCGGACAGAACACTGAAGCTTTCTTT. Translating it yields CASSGQNTEAFF.

V is TRBV27 and J is TRBJ1-2; 7 nucleotides agree with TRBD1. The CDR3 is made up of 12 amino acids. From germline, CDR1 is MNHEY and CDR2 SMNVEV (reference sequence). J gave up 3 bases and V 7 bases, and 2 bases lay outside the gene matches. CDR3 in amino acids: CASKTGDYGYTF. As DNA, the CDR3 is TGTGCCAGCAAAACAGGGGACTATGGCTACACCTTC.

Comment on this clone: Additional DNA sequences in this sample encode the identical CDR3. The chain carries TRBV6-1 and TRBJ2-7; 12 bases map to TRBD2. Germline V gene sequence: CDR1 MNHNS, CDR2 SASEGT. Trimming took 1 base from V and 3 from J; bases not matched to a gene: 1. The length of the CDR3 is 15 residues. CDR3 DNA sequence: TGTGCCAGCAGTGAAGGGACTAGCGGGAACTACGAGCAGTACTTC. This sequence encodes CASSEGTSGNYEQYF.